This TCR beta chain appears in the sequencing data of a study of T-cell memory formation after mild COVID-19 (dated by TCRdb to about 2021). At the level of the whole study: Most TCR sequence clusters were specific to one of the two donors. In a couple of donors, T-cell clones that expanded and contracted after mild COVID-19 were followed by sequencing TCRalpha and TCRbeta repertoires longitudinally. Two young, previously healthy adult volunteers, one female and one male, were included in the cohort. Summary of the overall study and its limitations: SARS-CoV-2 specificity of the second-wave clones peaking on day 37 was not confirmed. Clones contracting from day 15 to 85 had balanced CD4/CD8 phenotypes, while a second wave expanding from day 15 to 37 was biased towards CD4+. Contracting CD4+ clones were found mainly in CM and EM memory subsets, while CD8+ clones were enriched in EMRA. The detection of some responding clones in pre-infection memory suggests that pre-existing cross-reactive memory T cells joined the SARS-CoV-2 response. Only two mild cases were covered in the study, and larger cohorts including severe cases with pre-infection samples were considered necessary.

As regards this clonotype: Its antigen specificity is not known. No clone much larger than this one lies a single base away; base qualities are absent.

Trimming takes 6 bases from V and 2 bases from J, and the germline ends sit 23 bases apart. CDR3 length: 16 amino acids, cysteine to phenylalanine. Only the CDR3 DNA is retained, 48 bases long and in frame from the first base. Via the germline V gene (reference sequence), CDR1 is DFQATT and CDR2 SNEGSKA. Ficoll-Paque density gradient centrifugation was the method used to isolate PBMCs. The sequencer listed for this sample is Illumina NovaSeq 6000. TCRalpha and TCRbeta cDNA libraries were built by 5'RACE with constant-segment primers, adding sample barcodes and unique molecular identifiers. Trizol reagent was used to extract RNA from every sample. Amplification of the libraries took two PCR steps, and the second step added a second sample barcode plus Illumina TruSeq adapters. Sequencing of the libraries was done on an Illumina NovaSeq, producing 2 x 150 bp paired-end reads. In the original analysis: Reads were demultiplexed and collapsed into UMI-guided consensus sequences with migec v1.2.7. Using mixcr v2.1.11, the UMI consensuses were aligned to TRA and TRB V and J templates and assembled into clonotypes. Expanded or contracted clonotypes were those called significant by both edgeR and NoisET, with noise models trained on biological replicates. edgeR calls used a false discovery rate-adjusted p below 0.01 and a log2 fold-change threshold of 1. As an exploratory analysis of dynamics, PCA with hierarchical clustering was applied to max-normalized trajectories of the 1000 most abundant clonotypes. The CD4 or CD8 phenotype of responding clones was assigned using the separately sequenced CD4+ and CD8+ repertoires. In TCRdb, the public reads were trimmed at Q25 with fastp and aligned with MiXCR, with productive beta chains retained. Here each entry gathers all rows of one CDR3 protein and keeps the most common genes and DNA. TCRdb's processing, not the study's, gives the V and J calls here. Within this sample are about 620,000 distinct CDR3 sequences, with approximately 18% of them counted one time only. The ten largest clones add up to around 12% of the sample.

The rearranged chain carries TRBV20-1 and TRBJ2-7; the D gene could be either TRBD1 or TRBD2, each agreeing at 6 bases. This sequence was found in an adult woman who had mild COVID-19 (a few samples of this study predate the infection). The sample titles of this study are shuffled in the database, so cell type and time point are left out; the donor was told from shared clones. The sample was PBMCs or a T cell subset sorted from them (not recorded which). The CDR3 sequence is CSAFFTGASTPYEQYF. The DNA sequence is given as TGCAGTGCCTTCTTTACGGGGGCGTCAACTCCCTACGAGCAGTACTTC.